What follows are 17 T cell receptor beta chains derived from one specimen sequenced in a study of T cells in Graves' hyperthyroidism and ophthalmopathy. TCR beta CDR3 sequences were amplified from RNA transcripts. When the TCR CDR3 underwent first-round RT-PCR, the HTBI primer set was used. TCRdb re-called the multiplex PCR reads with MiXCR, one entry per CDR3 protein. The table has roughly 300,000 distinct CDR3 sequences, 18% seen once. What was sequenced was blood. These receptors were obtained from a woman aged 50 to 65 with Graves' hyperthyroidism.

The chain carries TRBV12-5 and TRBJ1-1; D unresolved. CDR1 LGHNT and CDR2 FRNRAP come from the germline V gene. The CDR3 is made up of 13 amino acids. With 4 bases removed from V and 5 bases from J, the gap between germline ends came to 11 bases. The CDR3 loop is CASGWERVTEAFF. In DNA form, the CDR3 reads TGTGCTAGTGGTTGGGAGAGGGTGACTGAAGCTTTCTTT.

This clonotype came up many times. V is TRBV3-1 and J is TRBJ1-1; 9 bases agree with TRBD1. Germline lookup yields CDR1 LGHDT and CDR2 YNNKEL (reference sequence). With V trimmed by 0 bases and J by 6 bases, 8 bases remained unmatched. The CDR3 runs to 16 residues. The CDR3 loop is CASSQDYRGRGPEAFF. Here the CDR3 DNA reads TGTGCCAGCAGCCAAGATTACAGGGGGCGCGGGCCTGAAGCTTTCTTT.

This clonotype came up many times. This chain links TRBV27 with TRBJ2-7; TRBD1 agrees at 10 bases. The CDR3 contains 18 residues. CDR1 and CDR2 from the germline V gene are MNHEY and SMNVEV (reference sequence). J lost 2 bases, V lost 8 bases, and 18 bases had no gene match. CDR3 DNA sequence: TGTGCCAGCTCCAAAGGGACAGGGGTTTTCCGGACCCCCTACGAGCAGTACTTC. Its protein product is CASSKGTGVFRTPYEQYF.

The chain joins TRBV29-1 to TRBJ1-2; 7 bases are a match to TRBD1. This CDR3 contains 15 residues. The V gene end was trimmed by 0 bases and the J gene end by 2 bases; junction bases not matched to a gene: 6. CDR1 and CDR2 from the germline V gene are SQVTM and ANQGSEA. CDR3 nucleotides: TGCAGCGTTGAAGATCGAGGCAGGGGGAACTATGGCTACACCTTC. Protein sequence: CSVEDRGRGNYGYTF.

The gene calls are TRBV19 and TRBJ2-7; D is unresolved. Germline assignment: CDR1 LNHDA and CDR2 SQIVND (reference sequence). Trimming removed 5 bases at V and 0 bases at J, with 8 bases between. The CDR3 spans 13 residues. DNA of the CDR3: TGTGCCAGTAGTCCCGGGTTCTCCTACGAGCAGTACTTC. Translation: CASSPGFSYEQYF.

As concerns this clonotype: This may come from a read error, since a much larger clone is one base off. The chain employs TRBV6-2 or TRBV6-3 and TRBJ1-1; no reliable D call. V was trimmed by 5 bases and J by 5 bases, leaving 12 bases between them. CDR1 is MNHEY, CDR2 SVGEGT, per germline. CDR3 size: 13 residues. DNA of the CDR3: TGTGCCAGCAGTAATCAGGAGAATACTGAAGCTTTCTTT. The encoded protein is CASSNQENTEAFF.

In its sample, this clonotype was seen many times. V usage is TRBV27 and J usage is TRBJ2-1; the D gene is possibly TRBD1 (5 bases). Trimming removed 6 bases from V and 4 bases from J, with 13 bases in between. The CDR3 has 14 amino acids. Germline CDR1 reads MNHEY; CDR2 reads SMNVEV (reference sequence). CDR3 protein: CASSLVDSYNEQFF. DNA of the CDR3: TGTGCCAGCAGCTTAGTCGACAGTTACAATGAGCAGTTCTTC.

There are many counts of this clonotype. The rearrangement uses TRBV18 and TRBJ2-3; no clear D gene. The CDR3 is 14 residues long. V lost 5 bases and J lost 2, with 11 bases in between. Germline V CDR1 and CDR2: KGHSH, LQKENI. CDR3 protein: CASSRTADTDTQYF. CDR3 DNA sequence: TGTGCCAGCTCAAGGACGGCCGACACAGATACGCAGTATTTT.

Ten or more counts support this clonotype. The V gene is TRBV6-1, the J gene TRBJ2-5; D is possibly TRBD2 (6 bases). Germline CDR1 MNHNS, CDR2 SASEGT. The CDR3 has 14 amino acids. Between the trimmed V and J ends, which lost 7 bases and 2 bases, there was a span of 14 bases. CDR3 sequence (DNA): TGTGCCAGCAAGGAAGGAGGGACTCAAGAGACCCAGTACTTC. Its protein product is CASKEGGTQETQYF.

This clonotype was observed a few times. This sequence joins TRBV27 and TRBJ2-1; 11 nucleotides align to TRBD2. The CDR3 runs 17 residues. The V gene's germline CDR1 is MNHEY and CDR2 SMNVEV (reference sequence). The J segment lost 0 bases and the V segment lost 5 bases, leaving 6 bases of the junction unmatched. CDR3 region: CASSGRLAGSSYNEQFF. CDR3 nucleotide sequence: TGTGCCAGCAGTGGCAGACTAGCGGGGAGCTCCTACAATGAGCAGTTCTTC.

This clonotype was seen once. The chain uses TRBV7-9 and TRBJ1-1, with 10 bases lining up with TRBD1. There are 15 residues in the CDR3. Germline V gene lookup returns CDR1 SEHNR and CDR2 FQNEAQ (reference sequence). V shed 1 base and J 4 bases; nucleotides not matched to a gene: 3. The CDR3 reads CASSLETGGGTEAFF. The CDR3 nucleotides are TGTGCCAGCAGCTTAGAGACAGGGGGCGGCACTGAAGCTTTCTTT.

The table lists this clonotype with many counts. The chain has TRBV10-1 and TRBJ2-3; 11 bases map to TRBD2. CDR1 and CDR2 from the germline V gene are WNHNN and SYGVQD (reference sequence). Germline trimming cut 4 bases from V and 2 bases from J; bases unmatched to any gene: 11. The length of the CDR3 is 18 residues. The CDR3 loop is CASSGSSVAGGTTDTQYF. The CDR3 coding sequence is TGCGCCAGCAGTGGTTCCAGTGTAGCGGGAGGGACCACAGATACGCAGTATTTT.

V and J are TRBV20-1 and TRBJ1-2; no clear D. The V end was cut by 6 bases, the J end by 2 bases, with 10 bases between. CDR3 length: 12 residues. The V gene's germline CDR1 is DFQATT and CDR2 SNEGSKA (reference sequence). DNA for the CDR3: TGCAGTGCAGGGCAGAACAACTATGGCTACACCTTC. Translated: CSAGQNNYGYTF.

This clonotype appeared many times. The chain joins TRBV5-1 to TRBJ2-5, with D tentatively TRBD2 (5 bases). Per the germline V gene, CDR1 is SGHRS and CDR2 is YFSETQ. Between the trimmed V and J ends, which lost 0 bases and 4 bases, there was a span of 10 bases. This CDR3 contains 14 residues. CDR3: CASSLATGIETQYF. The CDR3 nucleotides read TGCGCCAGCAGCTTGGCGACGGGAATAGAGACCCAGTACTTC.

This clonotype came up a few times. The rearrangement links TRBV7-9 to TRBJ2-1; 7 bases are a match to TRBD2. Unmatched junction bases numbered 8, after V lost 8 bases and J lost 4 bases. Germline CDR1 and CDR2: SEHNR and FQNEAQ (reference sequence). The CDR3 covers 14 residues. For the CDR3, the DNA is TGTGCCAGCCGCCTGGGGGGGGGTTACAATGAGCAGTTCTTC. Translating it yields CASRLGGGYNEQFF.

The chain couples TRBV19 to TRBJ2-7; D may be TRBD1 (5 bases). Germline values: CDR1 LNHDA, CDR2 SQIVND (reference sequence). The CDR3 is 14 residues long. With 2 bases removed from V and 3 bases from J, the gap between germline ends came to 11 bases. CDR3 sequence: CASSIQGRHYEQYF. For the CDR3, the DNA is TGTGCCAGTAGTATACAGGGTCGCCACTACGAGCAGTACTTC. Based on the CDR3 plus reference TRBV19 and TRBJ2-7, the full variable domain is DGGITQSPKYLFRKEGQNVTLSCEQNLNHDAMYWYRQDPGQGLRLIYYSQIVNDFQKGDIAEGYSVSREKKESFPLTVTSAQKNPTAFYLCASSIQGRHYEQYFGPGTRLTVT.

The J gene is TRBJ2-1, the V gene TRBV10-3, with D possibly matching TRBD2 (6 bases). Germline values: CDR1 ENHRY, CDR2 SYGVKD. Trimming took off 6 bases at V and 0 bases at J, with 15 bases between the two ends. The CDR3 sequence is 16 residues long. CDR3 region: CAISPGTGSSYNEQFF. In nucleotides, the CDR3 is TGTGCCATCAGCCCCGGGACTGGAAGCTCCTACAATGAGCAGTTCTTC.